This TCR beta chain was identified during a study of blood T cell repertoires in COVID-19 (TCRdb year 2020). At the level of the whole study: Collaborator samples came from the United States, Italy and Spain and covered acute and convalescent phases of COVID-19. The material from the prospective study consisted of cDNA or gDNA derived from T cells, B-cell-depleted T cells, or PBMCs. Subjects who had been exposed to COVID-19, were actively infected with it, or had recovered from it provided the deeply sampled blood TCRbeta repertoires that made up the dataset. The repertoires were made available in a free public database intended to serve as a resource for research on the immune response to SARS-CoV-2. The samples were drawn from two sources: the first 160 participants of the ongoing ImmuneRACE study, and about 1,300 subjects contributed by 6 global collaborators. Sample metadata almost always included a de-identified subject ID, COVID-19 status, age in years and sex. Where available, HLA class I and class II types were obtained from metadata supplied by the sample provider rather than from assay-based typing.

TCRbeta CDR3 regions were amplified from genomic DNA by means of the immunoSEQ Assay, a bias-controlled multiplex PCR. Turning to the authors' computational methods: The number of nucleated cells in each sample was estimated from the amplification of reference gene primers within the assay. To quantify the absolute abundance of each unique TCRbeta CDR3 rearrangement, sequence reads were collapsed and filtered. For each sample, productive Simpson clonality was calculated as the square root of Simpson's diversity index across productive rearrangements. TCRdb stores this immuneACCESS table with in-frame sequences only. Part of the clones is absent; in the studies checked, under half of the shortfall reflects unresolved V genes, and no reason is known for the rest. D and trimming were read from the DNA, whereas the V and J calls and clone size are those reported in that table. Recorded for this sample are some 70,000 clones; approximately 84% of them occurred a single time. The biggest ten clones account for around 13% of the sample.

Broad study findings and their caveats: Clinical and demographic metadata were provided uncurated, with the amount varying by source and participant.

At one collaborating source in Seattle, patients were enrolled during active infection and were followed longitudinally through the course of disease. Collaborating institutions collected whole blood in K2EDTA tubes following their own protocols. Collaborator samples were shipped for TCRbeta analysis as frozen whole blood, isolated PBMCs, or DNA extracted from either sample type. Deletion took 3 bases off V and 8 bases off J, with a span of 14 bases between the germline ends. The CDR3 contains 13 residues, cysteine and phenylalanine counted. Solely the CDR3 DNA is kept, with 39 bases framed from the first base. CDR1 and CDR2, per the germline V gene (reference sequence), are SGHKS and YYEKEE. Of note for this clone: The clone's antigen remains unknown. No much larger clonotype is one base removed from it; base qualities were not supplied.

The receptor chain draws on TRBV5-5 and TRBJ1-2; matching of 6 bases hints at TRBD1 as the D gene. The TCR originated in a man between 45 and 60 years old with COVID-19, enrolled during active disease. Source material: peripheral blood. This receptor has the CDR3 CASSSTGMKGYTF. The sequenced DNA is TGTGCCAGCAGCTCCACAGGGATGAAGGGCTACACCTTC.